This entry concerns a single T cell receptor beta chain. The antigen remains undetermined. Treatment denoted: roughly 11-day PBMC culture with coronavirus spike peptide pools or control peptides (ViraFEST assay). The data derive from a study of vaccination and CD4 T cells after COVID-19. Cultured CD4+ T-cell DNA underwent Oncomine TCR Beta short-read sequencing. One entry per CDR3 protein, called by TCRdb with MiXCR from the PCR reads. The sample consists of 15,000 to 20,000 distinct CDR3 sequences, over 55% of them appearing once. Germline assignment: CDR1 SGHTA and CDR2 FQGNSA. The CDR3 runs 16 residues. Trimming took off 5 bases at V and 8 bases at J, with 21 bases between the two ends.

Sequencing used CD4+ T cells from blood, cultured in vitro, obtained after SARS-CoV-2 vaccination. The source of this sequence is a human donor who had recovered from COVID-19. The chain employs TRBV7-2 and TRBJ2-2; D remains unclear. The CDR3, as DNA: TGTGCCAGCAGCCACCCTGAACTAAATCTTAGGGGGGAGCTGTTTTTT. This encodes CASSHPELNLRGELFF.